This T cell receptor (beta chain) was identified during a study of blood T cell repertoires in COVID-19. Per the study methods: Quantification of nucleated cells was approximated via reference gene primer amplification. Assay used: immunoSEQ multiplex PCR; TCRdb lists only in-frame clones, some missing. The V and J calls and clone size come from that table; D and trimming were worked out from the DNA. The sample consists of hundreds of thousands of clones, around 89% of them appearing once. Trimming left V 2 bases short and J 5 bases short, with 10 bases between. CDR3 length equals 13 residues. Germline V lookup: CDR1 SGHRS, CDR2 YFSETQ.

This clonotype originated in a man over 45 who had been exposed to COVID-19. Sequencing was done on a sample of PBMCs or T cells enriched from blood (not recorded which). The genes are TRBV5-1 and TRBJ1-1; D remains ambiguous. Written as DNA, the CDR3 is TGCGCCAGCAGCTTATTCGGGGATACTGAAGCTTTCTTT. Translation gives CASSLFGDTEAFF.